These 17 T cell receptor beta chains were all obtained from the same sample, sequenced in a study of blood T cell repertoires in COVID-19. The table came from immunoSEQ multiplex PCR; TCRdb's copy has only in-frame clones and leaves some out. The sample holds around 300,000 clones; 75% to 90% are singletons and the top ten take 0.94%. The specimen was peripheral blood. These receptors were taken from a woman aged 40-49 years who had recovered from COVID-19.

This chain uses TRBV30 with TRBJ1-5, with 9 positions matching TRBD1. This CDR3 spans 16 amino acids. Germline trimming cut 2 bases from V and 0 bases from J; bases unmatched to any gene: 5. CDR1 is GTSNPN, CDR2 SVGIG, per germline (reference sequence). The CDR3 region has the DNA TGTGCCTGGAGTACTACGGACAGGGGTAGCAATCAGCCCCAGCATTTT. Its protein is CAWSTTDRGSNQPQHF.

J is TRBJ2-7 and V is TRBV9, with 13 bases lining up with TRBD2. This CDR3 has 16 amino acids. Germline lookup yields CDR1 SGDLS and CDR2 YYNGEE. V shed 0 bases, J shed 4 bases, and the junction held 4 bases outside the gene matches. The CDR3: CASSVEGLAGQYEQYF. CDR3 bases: TGTGCCAGCAGCGTAGAGGGACTAGCGGGGCAGTACGAGCAGTACTTC.

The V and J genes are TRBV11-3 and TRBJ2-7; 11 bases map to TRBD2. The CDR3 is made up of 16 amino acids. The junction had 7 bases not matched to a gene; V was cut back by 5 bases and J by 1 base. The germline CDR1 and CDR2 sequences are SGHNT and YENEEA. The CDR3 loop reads CASSPVGTSGSYEQYF. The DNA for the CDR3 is TGTGCCAGCAGCCCGGTCGGGACTAGCGGTTCCTACGAGCAGTACTTC.

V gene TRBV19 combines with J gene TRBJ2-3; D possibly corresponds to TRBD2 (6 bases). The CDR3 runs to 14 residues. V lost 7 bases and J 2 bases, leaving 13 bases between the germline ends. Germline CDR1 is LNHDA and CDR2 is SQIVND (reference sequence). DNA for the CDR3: TGTGCCAGTAAGGCGGCGGGGATCACAGATACGCAGTATTTT. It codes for CASKAAGITDTQYF.

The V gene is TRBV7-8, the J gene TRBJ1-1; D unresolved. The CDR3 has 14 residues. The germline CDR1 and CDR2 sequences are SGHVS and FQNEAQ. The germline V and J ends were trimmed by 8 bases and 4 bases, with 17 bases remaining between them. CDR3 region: CASAAGVLITEAFF. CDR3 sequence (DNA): TGTGCCAGCGCGGCCGGGGTTTTGATCACTGAAGCTTTCTTT.

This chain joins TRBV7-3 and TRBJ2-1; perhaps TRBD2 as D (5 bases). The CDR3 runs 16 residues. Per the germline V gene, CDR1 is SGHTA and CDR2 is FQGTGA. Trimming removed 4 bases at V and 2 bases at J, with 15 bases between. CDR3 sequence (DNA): TGTGCCAGCAGCTCCGATGGGAGCGCACCCTACAATGAGCAGTTCTTC. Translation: CASSSDGSAPYNEQFF.

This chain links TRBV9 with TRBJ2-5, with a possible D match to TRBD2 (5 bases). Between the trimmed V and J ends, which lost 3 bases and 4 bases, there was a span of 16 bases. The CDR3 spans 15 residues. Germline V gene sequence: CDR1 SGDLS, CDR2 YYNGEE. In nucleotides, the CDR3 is TGTGCCAGCAGCGCAACCGGGAAACCGCTAGAGACCCAGTACTTC. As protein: CASSATGKPLETQYF.

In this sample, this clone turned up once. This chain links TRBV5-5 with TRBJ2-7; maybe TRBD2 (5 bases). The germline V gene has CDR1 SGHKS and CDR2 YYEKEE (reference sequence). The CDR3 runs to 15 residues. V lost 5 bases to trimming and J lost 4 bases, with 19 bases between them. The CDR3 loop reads CASSYYLGATYEQYF. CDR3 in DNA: TGTGCCAGCAGTTATTATTTGGGAGCTACTTACGAGCAGTACTTC.

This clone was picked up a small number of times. CDR3 in DNA: TGCAGCGCTGGGGGGGACTATACGTATGCTCGGAGCTCCTACAATGAGCAGTTCTTC. Translated, it gives CSAGGDYTYARSSYNEQFF. The V and J genes are TRBV29-1 and TRBJ2-1, with 7 nucleotides matching TRBD2. CDR1 is SQVTM, CDR2 ANQGSEA, per germline. The CDR3 runs 19 residues. Trimming cost V 7 bases and J 0 bases; bases outside gene matches: 21.

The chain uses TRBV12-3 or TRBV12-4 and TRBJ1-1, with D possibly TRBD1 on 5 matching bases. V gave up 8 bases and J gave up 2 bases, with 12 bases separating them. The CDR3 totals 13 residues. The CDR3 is CASQDSPNTEAFF. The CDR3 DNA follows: TGTGCCAGCCAAGACAGTCCCAACACTGAAGCTTTCTTT.

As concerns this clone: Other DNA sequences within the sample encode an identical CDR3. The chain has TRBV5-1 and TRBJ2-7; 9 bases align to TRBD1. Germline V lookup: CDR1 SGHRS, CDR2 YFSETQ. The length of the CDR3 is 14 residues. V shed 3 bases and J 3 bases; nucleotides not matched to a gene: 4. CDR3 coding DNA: TGCGCCAGCAGCTCCGGGACAGGGCTCTACGAGCAGTACTTC. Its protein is CASSSGTGLYEQYF. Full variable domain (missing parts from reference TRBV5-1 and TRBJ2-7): KAGVTQTPRYLIKTRGQQVTLSCSPISGHRSVSWYQQTPGQGLQFLFEYFSETQRNKGNFPGRFSGRQFSNSRSEMNVSTLELGDSALYLCASSSGTGLYEQYFGPGTRLTVT.

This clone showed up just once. The CDR3 here is CASSLLTSGRAGQYF. DNA for the CDR3: TGTGCCAGCAGTTTGCTCACTAGCGGGAGGGCCGGGCAGTACTTC. The V call is TRBV28, the J call TRBJ2-7; 13 bases map to TRBD2. The CDR3 is 15 amino acids. Germline V gives CDR1 MDHEN, CDR2 SYDVKM. V lost 3 bases, J lost 9 bases, and 8 bases stayed unmatched.

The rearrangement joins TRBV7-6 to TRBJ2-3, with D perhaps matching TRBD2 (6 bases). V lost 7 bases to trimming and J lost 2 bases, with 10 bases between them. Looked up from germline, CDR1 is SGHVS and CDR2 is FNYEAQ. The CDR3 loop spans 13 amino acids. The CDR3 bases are TGTGCCAGCAACCCGGGGGACACAGATACGCAGTATTTT. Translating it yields CASNPGDTDTQYF.

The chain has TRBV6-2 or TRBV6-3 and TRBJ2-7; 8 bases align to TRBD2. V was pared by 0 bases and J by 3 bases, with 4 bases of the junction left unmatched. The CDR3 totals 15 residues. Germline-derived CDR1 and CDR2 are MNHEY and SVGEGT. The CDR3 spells CASSYSTGGIYEQYF. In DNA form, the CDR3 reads TGTGCCAGCAGTTACTCAACGGGAGGGATCTACGAGCAGTACTTC.

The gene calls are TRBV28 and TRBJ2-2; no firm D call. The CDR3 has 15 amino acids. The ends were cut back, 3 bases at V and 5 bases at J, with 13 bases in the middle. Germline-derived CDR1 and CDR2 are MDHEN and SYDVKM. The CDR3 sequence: CASSFSIRLTGELFF. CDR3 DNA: TGTGCCAGCAGTTTTTCTATCAGGTTGACCGGGGAGCTGTTTTTT.

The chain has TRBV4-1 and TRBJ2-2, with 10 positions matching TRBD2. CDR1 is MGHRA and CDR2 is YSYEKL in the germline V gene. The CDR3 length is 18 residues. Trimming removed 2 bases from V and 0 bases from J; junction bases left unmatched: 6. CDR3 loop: CASSQRTSGDSNTGELFF. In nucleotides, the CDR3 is TGCGCCAGCAGCCAAAGGACTAGCGGAGATTCGAACACCGGGGAGCTGTTTTTT.

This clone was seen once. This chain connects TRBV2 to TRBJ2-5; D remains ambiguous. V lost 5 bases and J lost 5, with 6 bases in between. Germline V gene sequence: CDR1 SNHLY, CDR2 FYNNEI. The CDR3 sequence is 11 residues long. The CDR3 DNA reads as TGTGCCAGCAGTTCCGGGGAGACCCAGTACTTC. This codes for CASSSGETQYF.